This T cell receptor beta chain was identified during a study of T cells in Graves' hyperthyroidism and ophthalmopathy. Looked up from germline, CDR1 is MNHNS and CDR2 is SASEGT. The CDR3 extends over 16 amino acids. The ends lost 5 bases at V and 7 bases at J; junction bases unmatched: 14. This clonotype was recorded a few times. RNA transcripts yielded amplified TCR beta CDR3 regions. A first-round RT-PCR of the TCR CDR3 used the HTBI primer set. TCRdb analysed the multiplex PCR reads with MiXCR anew, one entry per CDR3 protein. The repertoire holds hundreds of thousands of distinct CDR3 sequences, with around 15% as singletons.

This sequence joins TRBV6-1 and TRBJ1-2; 9 bases are a match to TRBD1. The receptor comes from a woman aged 45-65 years with Graves' ophthalmopathy. The sequenced sample was blood. The CDR3 nucleotides read TGTGCCAGCAGTCCGGGACAGGGTTTATCGTGGACTGGCTACACCTTC. Protein product: CASSPGQGLSWTGYTF.